The next 23 T cell receptor beta chains were all read from a single sample in a study of radiotherapy plus CTLA-4 blockade in lung cancer. Data came from immunoSEQ multiplex PCR; TCRdb stores just in-frame clones and leaves some out. Here the sample spans 62,000 or so clones, approximately 79% being singletons. The material sequenced was peripheral blood, taken from a patient treated with radiotherapy plus ipilimumab. The source of these receptors is a human donor with non-small cell lung cancer who had a complete response to radiotherapy plus ipilimumab.

The CDR3 nucleotides read TGTGCCAGCAGATCGGCAAAACTGAACACTGAAGCTTTCTTT. Amino acids: CASRSAKLNTEAFF. The V gene is TRBV2, the J gene TRBJ1-1; the D is unclear. Germline V CDR1 and CDR2: SNHLY, FYNNEI. Trimming shortened V by 6 bases and J by 0 bases, and 11 bases separated the two germline ends. The CDR3 covers 14 residues.

The genes are TRBV5-6 and TRBJ2-7; D is perhaps TRBD1 or TRBD2 (5 bases each). The CDR3 spans 17 residues. CDR1 and CDR2 from the germline V gene are SGHDT and YYEEEE. Deletions cut 6 bases from V and 0 bases from J, with 22 bases between. DNA for the CDR3: TGTGCCAGCACCGCAAACCTCGGGACGGTGAACTCCTACGAGCAGTACTTC. This translates into CASTANLGTVNSYEQYF.

This chain joins TRBV9 and TRBJ2-1; D gene unclear. Looked up from germline, CDR1 is SGDLS and CDR2 is YYNGEE. Trimming cost V 0 bases and J 5 bases, with 15 bases left between them. The CDR3 extends over 16 amino acids. DNA for the CDR3: TGTGCCAGCAGCGTAGGACCAGCAAGACTCGACAATGAGCAGTTCTTC. Translating it yields CASSVGPARLDNEQFF.

The chain uses TRBV11-2 and TRBJ1-5; a possible D gene is TRBD1 (6 bases). This CDR3 is built from 13 residues. V lost 1 base and J 5 bases, leaving 6 bases between the germline ends. The V gene's germline CDR1 is SGHAT and CDR2 FQNNGV. The CDR3 DNA follows: TGTGCCAGCAGCTTAGGGACAGATCAGCCCCAGCATTTT. Its protein is CASSLGTDQPQHF. Complete variable domain (other parts from reference TRBV11-2 and TRBJ1-5): EAGVAQSPRYKIIEKRQSVAFWCNPISGHATLYWYQQILGQGPKLLIQFQNNGVVDDSQLPKDRFSAERLKGVDSTLKIQPAKLEDSAVYLCASSLGTDQPQHFGDGTRLSIL.

The chain has TRBV10-1 and TRBJ1-1; 10 bases are a match to TRBD1. CDR3 length equals 14 residues. V lost 4 bases, J lost 2 bases, and 1 base stayed unmatched. Germline V gives CDR1 WNHNN, CDR2 SYGVQD (reference sequence). DNA of the CDR3: TGCGCCAGCAGTGGGGACAGGGGTAACACTGAAGCTTTCTTT. It yields the protein CASSGDRGNTEAFF.

The chain recombines TRBV10-3 with TRBJ1-2; D gene unclear. The germline V gene has CDR1 ENHRY and CDR2 SYGVKD. The CDR3 covers 12 residues. V was shortened by 3 bases and J by 7 bases, with 9 bases between the two germline ends. The CDR3 coding sequence is TGTGCCATCAGTGAAGAGGCTTTTGGCTACACCTTC. Encoded protein: CAISEEAFGYTF.

In its sample, this clone was seen once. As DNA, the CDR3 is TGTGCCAGCAGCGCTGTTCCAGGACCGGCAGCTGAAGCTTTCTTT. Translation gives CASSAVPGPAAEAFF. The J gene is TRBJ1-1, the V gene TRBV5-5, with D unresolved. Per the germline V gene, CDR1 is SGHKS and CDR2 is YYEKEE (reference sequence). Trimming took 4 bases from V and 6 from J, leaving 19 bases between them. The CDR3 is made up of 15 amino acids.

This rearrangement joins TRBV19 to TRBJ2-1, with D hard to call. V was cut by 2 bases and J by 8 bases, with 4 bases left in between. CDR1 and CDR2 from the germline V gene are LNHDA and SQIVND (reference sequence). This CDR3 is built from 11 residues. The CDR3 loop reads CASSIQDEQFF. CDR3 in DNA: TGTGCCAGTAGTATACAGGATGAGCAGTTCTTC.

The chain is built from TRBV5-1 and TRBJ2-1; 9 bases are a match to TRBD2. This CDR3 spans 16 amino acids. The junction had 12 bases not matched to a gene; V was cut back by 4 bases and J by 7 bases. Germline V gene sequence: CDR1 SGHRS, CDR2 YFSETQ. The CDR3 nucleotides read TGCGCCAGCAGCCTAGAGGGTCTAGCGGGAAGAAATGAGCAGTTCTTC. This gives the protein CASSLEGLAGRNEQFF.

J is TRBJ1-3 and V is TRBV18; D remains ambiguous. The germline gives CDR1 KGHSH, CDR2 LQKENI. This CDR3 is built from 15 residues. V lost 0 bases to trimming and J lost 0 bases, with 6 bases between them. The CDR3 nucleotides read TGTGCCAGCTCACCACCGGGATACTCTGGAAACACCATATATTTT. It encodes CASSPPGYSGNTIYF.

This clone has just one count. This chain uses TRBV29-1 with TRBJ2-1; the D gene is possibly TRBD2 (5 bases). CDR3 length equals 12 residues. Germline V lookup: CDR1 SQVTM, CDR2 ANQGSEA. Between the trimmed V and J ends, which lost 4 bases and 9 bases, there was a span of 13 bases. The CDR3 spells CSVGRLGSEQFF. In DNA, the CDR3 is TGCAGCGTTGGCCGTCTTGGGAGTGAGCAGTTCTTC.

The chain recombines TRBV5-1 with TRBJ1-2, with a possible D match to TRBD1 (5 bases). Germline-derived CDR1 and CDR2 are SGHRS and YFSETQ. The CDR3 sequence is 16 residues long. Trimming shortened V by 4 bases and J by 0 bases, and 16 bases separated the two germline ends. The CDR3: CASSVLIGGSNYGYTF. Here the CDR3 DNA reads TGCGCCAGCAGCGTACTTATCGGGGGATCTAACTATGGCTACACCTTC.

The V and J genes are TRBV5-5 and TRBJ2-5, with no clear D. Trimming left V 0 bases short and J 1 base short, with 13 bases between. Germline V CDR1 and CDR2: SGHKS, YYEKEE (reference sequence). This CDR3 spans 16 amino acids. CDR3 amino acids: CASSLEPHLIQETQYF. The CDR3 nucleotides read TGTGCCAGCAGCTTGGAACCCCACCTTATCCAAGAGACCCAGTACTTC. The variable domain in full, completed from reference TRBV5-5 and TRBJ2-5, reads DAGVTQSPTHLIKTRGQQVTLRCSPISGHKSVSWYQQVLGQGPQFIFQYYEKEERGRGNFPDRFSARQFPNYSSELNVNALLLGDSALYLCASSLEPHLIQETQYFGPGTRLLVL.

CDR3: CASSFNYGYTF. CDR3 nucleotides: TGTGCCAGCAGCTTTAACTATGGCTACACCTTC. The chain recombines TRBV11-2 with TRBJ1-2; D is unclear. CDR3 size: 11 residues. Germline CDR1 reads SGHAT; CDR2 reads FQNNGV. V was pared by 3 bases and J by 1 base, with 0 bases between. Full variable domain (missing parts from reference TRBV11-2 and TRBJ1-2): EAGVAQSPRYKIIEKRQSVAFWCNPISGHATLYWYQQILGQGPKLLIQFQNNGVVDDSQLPKDRFSAERLKGVDSTLKIQPAKLEDSAVYLCASSFNYGYTFGSGTRLTVV.

This clone was recorded a few times. The CDR3 DNA reads TGTGCCAGCAGCTCCGCCTGGGATACCTATGGCTACACCTTC. Its protein is CASSSAWDTYGYTF. The chain has TRBV27 and TRBJ1-2, with D uncertain. The CDR3 has 14 amino acids. Trimming removed 6 bases from V and 4 bases from J, with 15 bases in between. The germline CDR1 and CDR2 sequences are MNHEY and SMNVEV (reference sequence).

The chain combines TRBV4-1 with TRBJ1-5; 8 positions match TRBD1. The CDR3 loop spans 15 amino acids. Trimming removed 2 bases from V and 2 bases from J; junction bases left unmatched: 2. The germline CDR1 and CDR2 sequences are MGHRA and YSYEKL. CDR3 coding DNA: TGCGCCAGCAGCCAAACGGACAGGGGCAATCAGCCCCAGCATTTT. This codes for CASSQTDRGNQPQHF.

V gene TRBV29-1 combines with J gene TRBJ2-4; no clear D. The CDR3 consists of 12 residues. Per germline, CDR1 SQVTM and CDR2 ANQGSEA. V lost 4 bases and J lost 1, with 5 bases in between. In nucleotides, the CDR3 is TGCAGCGTTGCAGTTGCCAAAAACATTCAGTACTTC. The encoded protein is CSVAVAKNIQYF.

V usage is TRBV2 and J usage is TRBJ2-1; no definite D call. This CDR3 has 11 amino acids. The germline V gene encodes CDR1 SNHLY and CDR2 FYNNEI. V lost 3 bases to trimming and J lost 10 bases, with 7 bases between them. CDR3 sequence reads: CASSDGREQFF. The CDR3 nucleotides read TGTGCCAGCAGTGATGGACGGGAGCAGTTCTTC.

This clone was seen a few times. The chain couples TRBV18 to TRBJ2-1, with D possibly being TRBD1 or TRBD2 (5 bases each). The CDR3 has 15 residues. Germline lookup yields CDR1 KGHSH and CDR2 LQKENI. Trimming stripped 0 bases from V and 12 bases from J, with 18 bases between. The chain's CDR3 is CASSPPSAGAAGQFF. CDR3 DNA sequence: TGTGCCAGCTCACCACCATCGGCCGGGGCGGCTGGGCAGTTCTTC.

J is TRBJ2-1 and V is TRBV7-2, with D tentatively TRBD1 or TRBD2 (5 bases each). CDR1 SGHTA and CDR2 FQGNSA come from the germline V gene. V was pared by 4 bases and J by 8 bases, with 12 bases between. The CDR3 has 13 residues. The CDR3 sequence is CASSSSEGYEQFF. In DNA, the CDR3 is TGTGCCAGCAGCTCCTCTGAGGGGTATGAGCAGTTCTTC. The full variable domain, with the rest looked up from reference TRBV7-2 and TRBJ2-1, is GAGVSQSPSNKVTEKGKDVELRCDPISGHTALYWYRQSLGQGLEFLIYFQGNSAPDKSGLPSDRFSAERTGGSVSTLTIQRTQQEDSAVYLCASSSSEGYEQFFGPGTRLTVL.

The V call is TRBV11-2, the J call TRBJ1-2; 8 positions match TRBD1. The V segment lost 3 bases and the J segment 6 bases; nucleotides outside the gene matches: 6. This CDR3 spans 14 amino acids. Germline V gene lookup returns CDR1 SGHAT and CDR2 FQNNGV. The CDR3 region is CASSFRTGSNGYTF. The CDR3 DNA follows: TGTGCCAGCAGCTTCCGGACAGGGTCGAATGGCTACACCTTC.

The V and J genes are TRBV14 and TRBJ1-4; maybe TRBD1 (5 bases). V lost 4 bases, J lost 11 bases, and 23 bases lay in between. Germline CDR1 and CDR2: SGHDN and FVKESK. This CDR3 has 16 residues. The DNA for the CDR3 is TGTGCCAGCAGCCGAGAAGGGACTGGGGTATCGGGGAAACTGTTTTTT. It translates to CASSREGTGVSGKLFF.

V gene TRBV5-5 combines with J gene TRBJ2-7; D unclear. Germline loops: CDR1 SGHKS, CDR2 YYEKEE (reference sequence). With 0 bases removed from V and 6 bases from J, the gap between germline ends came to 7 bases. The CDR3 has 12 residues. Written as DNA, the CDR3 is TGTGCCAGCAGCTTGGGACTTGGCGAGCAGTACGTC. It is translated as CASSLGLGEQYV.